The source of this T cell receptor beta chain is a study of T cells after yellow fever vaccination (dated 2019 in TCRdb). A note on the overall study: Libraries from fractions with low cell numbers were prepared with the SMART-Seq v4 Ultra Low Input RNA kit. To track T-cell clones before and after primary and booster YFV17D yellow fever vaccination, bulk TCR alpha and beta repertoires were sequenced longitudinally. The cohort comprised two healthy male donors, one aged 18 to 29 and one aged 30 to 40 years. Bulk PBMC replicates and cell subsets were isolated from blood drawn at multiple timepoints before and after both primary and secondary immunization.

Reading the label with the study, this specimen's treatment or condition is: live attenuated yellow fever vaccine strain. A standard Ficoll-Paque protocol was used to isolate PBMCs from peripheral blood. CD4 and CD8 T-cell fractions were isolated with Dynabeads CD4 and CD8 positive selection kits. TriZol was used to extract RNA from bulk PBMCs, CD4 and CD8 fractions, and dextramer-positive and dextramer-negative fractions. The CDR3 sequence holds 14 residues, the cysteine and phenylalanine included. Just CDR3 DNA is preserved here, 42 bases in frame from base 1. V is trimmed back by 5 bases and J by 4 bases, and the junction contains 5 bases that no gene match accounts for. This clonotype was counted ten times or more. Its antigen remains unidentified. Qualities for individual bases were not recorded, and no much larger clone is one base off. What the study reported, not specific to this receptor: Computational filtering was needed because FACS-sorted repertoires could contain abundant contaminating clonotypes from the bulk population. After the booster, most clones that had expanded after primary vaccination were detected again (roughly 95% of CD4 and around 88% of CD8), suggesting broad maintenance of memory. The secondary T-cell response was weaker than the primary response but faster, peaking on day 5 instead of day 15. Only a couple of donors were included in the study, so the extent to which the findings can be generalized is limited. A small fraction of clonotypes appeared in both the CD4 and CD8 compartments, likely as a result of convergent recombination.

Synthesis of TCR cDNA relied on 5'RACE template switching, a step that introduced a universal primer site along with unique molecular identifiers. cDNA synthesis was primed from both the TCR alpha and TCR beta constant segments. Libraries were amplified in two PCR steps, with sample barcodes and sequencing adapters added in the second step. Sequencing of libraries was performed on Illumina HiSeq 2500 (2x100 bp) or NovaSeq (2x150 bp). Per the source publication's procedure: MIGEC was used to demultiplex reads and collapse the reads into UMI consensus sequences, and MiXCR was used for V(D)J alignment. Clonotypes responding to the vaccine were identified with edgeR on replicate PBMC samples, with the criteria of FDR below 0.01 and a log2 fold change above 5 up to day 15. CD4 or CD8 identity was assigned to each bulk clonotype according to whether the clonotype was present at higher abundance in the sequenced CD4 repertoire or the sequenced CD8 repertoire. The public reads were reprocessed in TCRdb via fastp at Q25 and MiXCR, keeping in-frame beta chains. Rows matching on CDR3 protein sequence are summarized as one entry with the most common DNA and genes. What appears here as the V and J calls and clone size reflects TCRdb's work, not the paper's. The sample table lists roughly 120,000 distinct CDR3 sequences, roughly 7.9% of them with a count of one. The ten largest clones add up to over 2.5% of the sample.

The sequences come from CD4+ T cells sorted from PBMCs, collected more than 35 days after the first yellow fever vaccination. This chain is built from TRBV12-3 or TRBV12-4 and TRBJ1-1; a stretch of 9 junction bases matches TRBD1. This sequence originates from a young man who received the YFV17D yellow fever vaccine. CDR3 protein: CASSAQGAGTEAFF. The DNA sequence is TGTGCCAGCAGTGCACAGGGGGCTGGCACTGAAGCTTTCTTT.